This T cell receptor (beta chain) was profiled in a study of OX40 agonist ivuxolimab in advanced cancers. Across the whole study: Patients receiving dose escalation had hepatocellular carcinoma, melanoma, renal cell or head and neck cancer.

This CDR3 spans 13 amino acids. Germline values: CDR1 MNHEY, CDR2 SMNVEV (reference sequence). Trimming pared 3 bases from V and 5 bases from J, leaving 10 bases between. TCRdb's table, derived via immunoSEQ multiplex PCR, lists solely in-frame clones and lacks some. This repertoire shows roughly 120,000 clones, around 89% found once; its top ten account for 0.55%. This specimen consisted of CD4+ or CD8+ T cells sorted from blood, obtained in a trial of the OX40 agonist ivuxolimab. This receptor was identified in an adult with an advanced solid tumor such as melanoma, head and neck, liver or kidney cancer. This chain joins TRBV27 and TRBJ1-2; D is possibly TRBD1 (6 bases). The chain's CDR3 is CASSLNQGYGYTF. CDR3 bases: TGTGCCAGCAGTTTGAACCAGGGGTATGGCTACACCTTC.